This note documents a single T cell receptor (beta chain) sequence. Its target is not known. The ends lost 5 bases at V and 0 bases at J; junction bases unmatched: 3. CDR1 is MNHEY and CDR2 is SVGAGI in the germline V gene. The length of the CDR3 is 15 residues. Using immunoSEQ multiplex PCR, the repertoire was profiled, and TCRdb retains in-frame clones only, with some absent. The sample shows 72,000 or so clones, roughly nine tenths of them seen only once. These data belong to a study of T cells in localized non-small cell lung cancer. Study results and limitations: Uninvolved adjacent lung showed higher T cell clonality than tumor. Sequencing was limited to one tumor region, leaving the possibility of heterogeneity open. Researchers found a median approximately 55 of the top 100 tumor clones in adjacent lung.

The chain uses TRBV6-5 and TRBJ2-1, with 8 bases that match TRBD2. Sequenced material: peripheral blood, taken before any cancer treatment. The sequence was collected from a male donor at least 60 years old with stage III squamous cell lung carcinoma. CDR3 protein: CASSSGGISYNEQFF. CDR3 in DNA: TGTGCCAGCAGTAGCGGGGGAATCTCCTACAATGAGCAGTTCTTC.